This T cell receptor (beta chain) was captured in a study of a mutant IDH1 vaccine in newly diagnosed glioma. Study overall: Vaccination was launched 4-6 weeks after radiotherapy alone, or with temozolomide cycles. Treated patients were approximately 62% male, around 40% female, mean age about 43 years.

The CDR3 is made up of 11 amino acids. The V end was cut by 5 bases, the J end by 6 bases, with 8 bases between. From germline, CDR1 is DFQATT and CDR2 SNEGSKA (reference sequence). As for time point: week 23, last vaccination. The vaccine gave 300 ug of a 20-mer mutant IDH1 peptide subcutaneously per dose. The data were produced by immunoSEQ multiplex PCR, yet TCRdb's version contains in-frame clones alone and is incomplete. The sample has tens of thousands of clones; around 76% are singletons. A note on this clone: The antigen is unknown.

The sequence was obtained from a man between 45 and 60 years old with glioma. The chain carries TRBV20-1 and TRBJ2-1; D not resolved. This material consisted of PBMCs, taken from a glioma patient whose treatment included an IDH1 peptide vaccine. CDR3 DNA sequence: TGCAGTGCTGAGTGGGGCAATGAGCAGTTCTTC. Translation gives CSAEWGNEQFF.